This is a list of T cell receptor beta chains from one sample in a study of blood T cell repertoires in COVID-19. Assay: immunoSEQ multiplex PCR; the TCRdb copy retains only in-frame clones and omits some. The table shows under 150,000 clones, with 85% occurring only once. Sequencing used peripheral blood. These receptor sequences come from a human donor in a cohort sampled during active COVID-19. The CDR3 runs from the conserved cysteine through the conserved F or W. Each record gives: V gene, J gene, D gene, clone size, CDR3 DNA, CDR3 protein. D genes are given only for firm matches. Not every row has a clone size; where given, it reads once, few, many or a size class.

V gene: TRBV10-3
J gene: TRBJ2-3
D gene: -
clone size: -
CDR3 DNA: TGTGCCATCAGTGAGTCTCCGCCGGGAGATACGCAGTATTTT
CDR3 protein: CAISESPPGDTQYF

V gene: TRBV5-1
J gene: TRBJ2-3
D gene: TRBD2
clone size: -
CDR3 DNA: TGCGCCAGCAGCTTGGTTGGCGGGGGGGCCCCAGATACGCAGTATTTT
CDR3 protein: CASSLVGGGAPDTQYF

V gene: TRBV19
J gene: TRBJ1-4
D gene: -
clone size: once
CDR3 DNA: TGTGCCAGTAGTCCCACGGGAACTAATGAAAAACTGTTTTTT
CDR3 protein: CASSPTGTNEKLFF

V gene: TRBV27
J gene: TRBJ2-7
D gene: -
clone size: -
CDR3 DNA: TGTGCCAGCAGTTCCCTAACAGGGATTAGCTCCTACGAGCAGTACTTC
CDR3 protein: CASSSLTGISSYEQYF

V gene: TRBV3-1/TRBV3-2
J gene: TRBJ1-4
D gene: -
clone size: -
CDR3 DNA: TGTGCCAGCAGCCAAGGTACGGTTGAAAAACTGTTTTTT
CDR3 protein: CASSQGTVEKLFF

V gene: TRBV7-9
J gene: TRBJ1-2
D gene: TRBD1
clone size: many
CDR3 DNA: TGTGCCAGCAGTCTACAGGGGGAAAGGGGCTACACCTTC
CDR3 protein: CASSLQGERGYTF

V gene: TRBV4-3
J gene: TRBJ1-6
D gene: TRBD1
clone size: -
CDR3 DNA: TGCGCCAGCAGCCAAGTTAGACAGGGGGTGGGAAATTCACCCCTCCACTTT
CDR3 protein: CASSQVRQGVGNSPLHF

V gene: TRBV25-1
J gene: TRBJ1-2
D gene: -
clone size: -
CDR3 DNA: TGTGCCAGCAGTGAAACCACAGGGCTGCGTGGCTACACCTTC
CDR3 protein: CASSETTGLRGYTF

V gene: TRBV10-3
J gene: TRBJ1-6
D gene: TRBD1
clone size: once
CDR3 DNA: TGTGCCATCAGAAACGGGGAAGCCGGGACAGGGAGTTCACCCCTCCACTTT
CDR3 protein: CAIRNGEAGTGSSPLHF

V gene: TRBV28
J gene: TRBJ1-2
D gene: -
clone size: -
CDR3 DNA: TGTGCCAGCAGTTCTACAGGGAGAGACTATGGCTACACCTTC
CDR3 protein: CASSSTGRDYGYTF

V gene: TRBV10-3
J gene: TRBJ1-5
D gene: -
clone size: -
CDR3 DNA: TGTGCCATCAGTGAGTCGAGGACACAAGGTCAGCCCCAGCATTTT
CDR3 protein: CAISESRTQGQPQHF

V gene: TRBV9
J gene: TRBJ2-7
D gene: TRBD2
clone size: -
CDR3 DNA: TGTGCCAGCAGTCCTACTAGCGGGGGGGCAAGCTCCTACGAGCAGTACTTC
CDR3 protein: CASSPTSGGASSYEQYF

V gene: TRBV12-3/TRBV12-4
J gene: TRBJ1-1
D gene: -
clone size: -
CDR3 DNA: TGTGCCAGCAGTGCGGGGCCGAACACTGAAGCTTTCTTT
CDR3 protein: CASSAGPNTEAFF

V gene: TRBV7-3
J gene: TRBJ2-3
D gene: -
clone size: -
CDR3 DNA: TGTGCCAGCAGCCCACGAGGGTCCCGCACAGATACGCAGTATTTT
CDR3 protein: CASSPRGSRTDTQYF

V gene: TRBV9
J gene: TRBJ2-7
D gene: TRBD2
clone size: -
CDR3 DNA: TGTGCCAGCAGCGGCCCGGGGGGCTACGAGCAGTACTTC
CDR3 protein: CASSGPGGYEQYF

V gene: TRBV5-5
J gene: TRBJ1-2
D gene: -
clone size: -
CDR3 DNA: TGTGCCAGCAGCTTGTATGGACAGAACTATGGCTACACCTTC
CDR3 protein: CASSLYGQNYGYTF

V gene: TRBV30
J gene: TRBJ1-2
D gene: -
clone size: -
CDR3 DNA: TGTGCCTGGAGTACAGGGAATGGCTACACCTTC
CDR3 protein: CAWSTGNGYTF

V gene: TRBV12-5
J gene: TRBJ2-7
D gene: -
clone size: -
CDR3 DNA: TGTGCTAGTGGTTTTCTTACCTACGAGCAGTACTTC
CDR3 protein: CASGFLTYEQYF

V gene: TRBV21-1
J gene: TRBJ1-2
D gene: -
clone size: once
CDR3 DNA: TGTGCCCACCGTCCGGACTGGGGCTATGGCTACACCTTC
CDR3 protein: CAHRPDWGYGYTF

V gene: TRBV7-2
J gene: TRBJ1-4
D gene: -
clone size: -
CDR3 DNA: TGTGCCAGCAGCCCCCGGGGGTTCGGAAAACTGTTTTTT
CDR3 protein: CASSPRGFGKLFF

V gene: TRBV6-5
J gene: TRBJ2-1
D gene: TRBD2
clone size: once
CDR3 DNA: TGTGCCAGCAGTTACTCGAAGCGGGGGGCCTACAATGAGCAGTTCTTC
CDR3 protein: CASSYSKRGAYNEQFF

V gene: TRBV10-3
J gene: TRBJ2-3
D gene: -
clone size: -
CDR3 DNA: TGTGCCATCAGTGAGTCCTCTGGGAGTGGAACAGATACGCAGTATTTT
CDR3 protein: CAISESSGSGTDTQYF